This is a list of T cell receptor beta chains from one sample in a study of cytomegalovirus exposure and HLA in healthy donors. Clones were read by immunoSEQ multiplex PCR, and TCRdb kept only the in-frame ones, dropping some. This table holds over 100,000 clones, approximately 87% found once. Source material: PBMCs. All receptors come from a man aged 35 to 55 in good health and CMV-seronegative. CDR3s include the opening cysteine and the closing phenylalanine or tryptophan. A D gene is named only where the DNA matches it firmly. Clone size is shown for a subset of rows, as once, few, many or a class of expanded clone.

CASSRDRGFEAFF,TGTGCCAGCAGTAGGGACAGGGGGTTTGAAGCTTTCTTT,NA,TRBJ1-1,TRBV2,13,TRBD1
CASSPNPSSYNEQFF,TGTGCCAGCAGCCCTAACCCGAGCTCCTACAATGAGCAGTTCTTC,NA,TRBJ2-1,TRBV7-2,15,NA
CASSSTGIGYEQYF,TGTGCCAGCAGCTCCACAGGGATAGGGTACGAGCAGTACTTC,NA,TRBJ2-7,TRBV7-9,14,NA
CASSPSQAGNTIYF,TGTGCCAGCTCACCATCACAGGCCGGAAACACCATATATTTT,NA,TRBJ1-3,TRBV18,14,NA
CATSRDLSGGANEQFF,TGTGCCACCAGCAGAGATCTAAGCGGGGGGGCCAATGAGCAGTTCTTC,NA,TRBJ2-1,TRBV15,16,TRBD2
CASRPAQTGGGSPLHF,TGTGCCAGCAGGCCGGCTCAAACAGGGGGTGGTTCACCCCTCCACTTT,NA,TRBJ1-6,TRBV6-6,16,TRBD1
CSVEPGELAGGRYNEQFF,TGCAGCGTTGAACCCGGGGAGCTAGCGGGGGGCAGGTACAATGAGCAGTTCTTC,NA,TRBJ2-1,TRBV29-1,18,TRBD2
CASSFNRNTGELFF,TGTGCCAGCAGCTTTAACAGGAACACCGGGGAGCTGTTTTTT,NA,TRBJ2-2,TRBV13,14,NA
CAWRVGGAAYNSPLHF,TGTGCCTGGAGAGTGGGGGGGGCGGCCTATAATTCACCCCTCCACTTT,once,TRBJ1-6,TRBV30,16,NA
CASSRQGVTYEQYF,TGTGCCAGCAGTCGGCAGGGGGTGACCTACGAGCAGTACTTC,NA,TRBJ2-7,TRBV28,14,TRBD1
CASSRIGARPEAFF,TGCGCCAGCAGCCGGATAGGGGCCCGCCCTGAAGCTTTCTTT,NA,TRBJ1-1,TRBV4-1,14,NA
CASRTGYGNQPQHF,TGTGCCAGCAGGACAGGGTATGGCAATCAGCCCCAGCATTTT,NA,TRBJ1-5,TRBV6-5,14,TRBD1
CASSPIPRQGYEQYF,TGTGCCAGCAGCCCGATCCCGAGACAGGGCTACGAGCAGTACTTC,NA,TRBJ2-7,TRBV11-3,15,TRBD1
CASSNPGQGGAKNIQYF,TGTGCCAGTAGTAACCCGGGACAGGGGGGAGCCAAAAACATTCAGTACTTC,once,TRBJ2-4,TRBV19,17,TRBD1
CASSSDRQAQAFF,TGTGCCAGCAGCTCCGACAGGCAGGCCCAGGCTTTCTTT,NA,TRBJ1-1,TRBV11-3,13,NA
CASSSPPGQRESNEQFF,TGTGCCAGCAGCTCGCCGCCGGGCCAGCGGGAGTCGAATGAGCAGTTCTTC,NA,TRBJ2-1,TRBV7-6,17,TRBD2
CASSVGGAEFDEQFF,TGTGCCAGCAGCGTAGGCGGGGCTGAATTCGATGAGCAGTTCTTC,NA,TRBJ2-1,TRBV9,15,NA
CASSQAASDTQYF,TGTGCCAGCAGCCAAGCGGCCTCAGATACGCAGTATTTT,NA,TRBJ2-3,TRBV11-2,13,NA
CASSGTGKNQPQHF,TGTGCCAGCAGCGGGACAGGGAAGAATCAGCCCCAGCATTTT,NA,TRBJ1-5,TRBV9,14,TRBD1
CASSEWRGDEQYF,TGTGCCAGCAGTGAGTGGCGGGGGGACGAGCAGTACTTC,NA,TRBJ2-7,TRBV2,13,TRBD2
CASSWTGNTGELFF,TGCGCCAGCAGCTGGACAGGGAACACCGGGGAGCTGTTTTTT,few,TRBJ2-2,TRBV4-3,14,TRBD1
CSVGVQGALNEQFF,TGCAGCGTTGGGGTACAGGGGGCGCTCAATGAGCAGTTCTTC,NA,TRBJ2-1,TRBV29-1,14,TRBD1
CASSLPGSNQPQHF,TGTGCCAGCAGTTTGCCGGGTAGCAATCAGCCCCAGCATTTT,NA,TRBJ1-5,TRBV27,14,NA
CASSGPSVLGEQYF,TGTGCCAGCAGTGGACCCAGCGTCCTGGGAGAGCAGTACTTC,NA,TRBJ2-5,TRBV2,14,NA
CASSLKRRGNSPLHF,TGTGCCAGCAGTTTAAAGAGAAGGGGTAATTCACCCCTCCACTTT,NA,TRBJ1-6,TRBV27,15,NA
CASSGLAGEDTQYF,TGCGCCAGCAGCGGACTAGCGGGAGAGGATACGCAGTATTTT,NA,TRBJ2-3,TRBV5-1,14,TRBD2
CASSVGPGQGNNEQYF,TGTGCCAGCAGCGTAGGGCCGGGACAGGGGAACAACGAGCAGTACTTC,NA,TRBJ2-7,TRBV9,16,TRBD1
CASGFGRGEQYF,TGTGCTAGTGGCTTCGGACGGGGTGAGCAGTACTTC,NA,TRBJ2-7,TRBV12-5,12,NA
CASSWSGESGNTIYF,TGTGCCAGCAGCTGGTCAGGGGAATCTGGAAACACCATATATTTT,NA,TRBJ1-3,TRBV5-5,15,NA
CASSLPSGYNEQFF,TGTGCCAGCAGCTTGCCTAGCGGCTACAATGAGCAGTTCTTC,NA,TRBJ2-1,TRBV5-6,14,TRBD2
CASSDGVGRDEKLFF,TGTGCCAGTAGTGACGGGGTCGGGAGAGATGAAAAACTGTTTTTT,NA,TRBJ1-4,TRBV19,15,NA
CASSIVTTGQETQYF,TGTGCCAGTAGTATAGTTACAACAGGCCAGGAGACCCAGTACTTC,once,TRBJ2-5,TRBV19,15,NA
CASSTRRGTGEKLFF,TGTGCCAGTAGTACCCGTCGAGGGACAGGTGAAAAACTGTTTTTT,NA,TRBJ1-4,TRBV19,15,TRBD1
CASRSGGLNTGELFF,TGTGCCAGCAGAAGCGGGGGGCTGAACACCGGGGAGCTGTTTTTT,NA,TRBJ2-2,TRBV27,15,TRBD2
CASGLDRGSPLHF,TGTGCCAGCGGGTTGGACAGGGGTTCACCCCTCCACTTT,once,TRBJ1-6,TRBV27,13,TRBD1
CASSWGGSAEAFF,TGTGCCAGCAGTTGGGGGGGGTCGGCTGAAGCTTTCTTT,NA,TRBJ1-1,TRBV14,13,NA
CASSTSGVGQPQHF,TGTGCCAGCAGTACCTCAGGGGTAGGCCAGCCCCAGCATTTT,NA,TRBJ1-5,TRBV6-1,14,NA
CASSLTGGDEQYF,TGTGCCAGCAGCCTGACAGGGGGGGACGAGCAGTACTTC,NA,TRBJ2-7,TRBV7-2,13,TRBD1
CASSPGTSNYGYTF,TGCGCCAGCAGCCCGGGGACATCTAACTATGGCTACACCTTC,NA,TRBJ1-2,TRBV5-1,14,NA
CASSYTGTGNDGNQPQHF,TGTGCCAGCTCGTATACCGGGACAGGGAATGACGGCAATCAGCCCCAGCATTTT,NA,TRBJ1-5,TRBV18,18,TRBD1
CASSVGTSGSYEQYF,TGTGCCAGCAGCGTAGGGACTAGCGGGAGCTACGAGCAGTACTTC,NA,TRBJ2-7,TRBV7-2,15,TRBD2
CASSFAPGQGNTQYF,TGTGCCAGCAGCTTCGCACCGGGACAGGGGAATACGCAGTATTTT,NA,TRBJ2-3,TRBV7-3,15,TRBD1
CASSLNGGASDTQYF,TGTGCCAGCAGCTTAAACGGGGGGGCATCAGATACGCAGTATTTT,NA,TRBJ2-3,TRBV7-2,15,TRBD2
CASGLSTYEQYF,TGTGCTAGTGGTTTGTCCACCTACGAGCAGTACTTC,NA,TRBJ2-7,TRBV12-5,12,NA
CASSFNYNSPLHF,TGTGCCAGCAGCTTCAACTATAATTCACCCCTCCACTTT,few,TRBJ1-6,TRBV11-1,13,NA
CASSEGDRGSLGEQYF,TGTGCCAGCAGTGAAGGGGACAGGGGGTCTCTGGGGGAGCAGTACTTC,NA,TRBJ2-5,TRBV2,16,TRBD1
CASSLQQGAREQYF,TGTGCCAGCAGCTTACAACAGGGGGCCCGCGAGCAGTACTTC,NA,TRBJ2-7,TRBV13,14,TRBD1
CASSDGGRVGNIQYF,TGTGCCAGCAGTGACGGTGGCAGGGTGGGAAACATTCAGTACTTC,few,TRBJ2-4,TRBV6-1,15,NA
CSVPGTGGSEQYF,TGCAGCGTACCCGGGACAGGGGGCTCCGAGCAGTACTTC,NA,TRBJ2-7,TRBV29-1,13,TRBD1
CASSLAQRGSVKGYTF,TGTGCCAGCAGCTTAGCGCAAAGGGGTAGTGTTAAGGGCTACACCTTC,NA,TRBJ1-2,TRBV7-2,16,NA
CASSQALNTEAFF,TGTGCCAGCAGCCAGGCCCTGAACACTGAAGCTTTCTTT,NA,TRBJ1-1,TRBV7-3,13,NA
CASSQVEGFSGYTF,TGCGCCAGCAGCCAAGTGGAGGGTTTCTCTGGCTACACCTTC,once,TRBJ1-2,TRBV4-3,14,NA
CASSQTGGRQPQHF,TGTGCCAGCAGCCAGACAGGGGGCCGACAGCCCCAGCATTTT,NA,TRBJ1-5,TRBV7-2,14,TRBD1
CASSQGQGGQPQHF,TGTGCCAGCAGCCAAGGACAGGGCGGGCAGCCCCAGCATTTT,NA,TRBJ1-5,TRBV7-8,14,TRBD1
CASSDRTGQGADTQYF,TGTGCCAGCAGTGACAGGACGGGACAGGGGGCAGATACGCAGTATTTT,few,TRBJ2-3,TRBV2,16,TRBD1
CASSSRGSGGIVEQFF,TGTGCCAGCAGCTCTAGGGGGTCAGGGGGAATAGTCGAGCAGTTCTTC,NA,TRBJ2-1,TRBV9,16,TRBD1
CASSPPGTGDTDTQYF,TGTGCCAGCTCACCACCCGGGACAGGGGACACAGATACGCAGTATTTT,NA,TRBJ2-3,TRBV18,16,TRBD1